This T cell receptor (beta chain) was recovered during a study of CDR3 diversity in severe acne. Each CDR3 protein gets one entry after TCRdb re-called the PCR reads with MiXCR. In the table there are about 84,000 distinct CDR3 sequences, over 40% of which are singletons. This clonotype has a count of ten or more. This TCR derives from a male donor in good health, without acne. Sequencing used blood.

The CDR3 protein is CAGRKQGAGEQYF. In DNA form, the CDR3 reads TGTGCCGGCCGAAAACAGGGGGCGGGCGAGCAGTACTTC. V is TRBV28 and J is TRBJ2-7; 9 bases are shared with TRBD1. This CDR3 is built from 13 residues. CDR1 MDHEN and CDR2 SYDVKM come from the germline V gene. J was trimmed by 6 bases and V by 11 bases; bases with no gene match: 11.